These 15 T cell receptor beta chains originate from one sample sequenced in a study of blood T cell repertoires in COVID-19. TCRdb keeps only in-frame clones here, not all; method: immunoSEQ multiplex PCR. Among some 200,000 clones listed, about 80% were seen once. Sequenced sample: peripheral blood. The receptors were gathered from a man younger than 40 with active or convalescent COVID-19.

The chain recombines TRBV19 with TRBJ2-2, with D perhaps matching TRBD1 (6 bases). There are 16 residues in the CDR3. CDR1 LNHDA and CDR2 SQIVND come from the germline V gene (reference sequence). V lost 5 bases, J lost 2 bases, and 15 bases lay in between. The CDR3 nucleotides read TGTGCCAGTAGTGACTGGGGGCGGGTTAACACCGGGGAGCTGTTTTTT. Protein: CASSDWGRVNTGELFF.

This clone was counted a single time. V is TRBV7-2 and J is TRBJ2-1, with a weak D call TRBD2 (6 bases). Trimming stripped 4 bases from V and 0 bases from J, with 16 bases between. CDR1 is SGHTA and CDR2 is FQGNSA in the germline V gene. The CDR3 is 17 amino acids. The CDR3 region is CASSSPYAGNSYNEQFF. Written as DNA, the CDR3 is TGTGCCAGCAGCTCCCCCTATGCGGGGAACTCCTACAATGAGCAGTTCTTC.

The chain couples TRBV29-1 to TRBJ1-2; a possible D gene is TRBD1 (6 bases). Germline V gene data show CDR1 as SQVTM and CDR2 as ANQGSEA. The CDR3 consists of 12 residues. V shed 1 base and J shed 5 bases, with 8 bases lying between them. The CDR3 loop reads CSVEGGGYGYTF. CDR3 sequence (DNA): TGCAGCGTTGAAGGAGGGGGATATGGCTACACCTTC.

The chain has TRBV4-3 and TRBJ2-1, with TRBD2 matching 9 bases. Germline loops: CDR1 LGHNA, CDR2 YSLEER. V dropped 4 bases and J dropped 5; count of bases not matched to a gene: 12. The CDR3 has 17 amino acids. The chain's CDR3 is CASSLEGSGSPDNEQFF. The CDR3 DNA is TGCGCCAGCAGCCTGGAGGGTAGCGGGAGCCCAGACAATGAGCAGTTCTTC.

The chain employs TRBV30 and TRBJ2-4; TRBD2 agrees at 8 bases. With 0 bases clipped from V and 11 bases from J, the junction kept 6 bases outside the gene matches. This CDR3 has 13 residues. Germline CDR1 GTSNPN, CDR2 SVGIG (reference sequence). DNA for the CDR3: TGTGCCTGGAGTGTAATGACAGCGGGAGTTCAGTACTTC. As protein: CAWSVMTAGVQYF. The entire variable domain, with the rest obtained from reference TRBV30 and TRBJ2-4, is as follows: SQTIHQWPATLVQPVGSPLSLECTVEGTSNPNLYWYRQAAGRGLQLLFYSVGIGQISSEVPQNLSASRPQDRQFILSSKKLLLSDSGFYLCAWSVMTAGVQYFGAGTRLSVL.

The V gene is TRBV6-5, the J gene TRBJ1-2, with 9 positions matching TRBD1. Unmatched junction bases numbered 6, after V lost 7 bases and J lost 3 bases. The CDR3 runs to 14 residues. Germline V gene sequence: CDR1 MNHEY, CDR2 SVGAGI. The CDR3 nucleotides read TGTGCCAGCAAGGGGGACAGGGATGACTATGGCTACACCTTC. As protein: CASKGDRDDYGYTF.

The rearrangement joins TRBV2 to TRBJ1-2, with 8 bases lining up with TRBD1. Trimming took 4 bases from V and 7 from J; bases not matched to a gene: 5. The CDR3 has 13 amino acids. Germline V gene lookup returns CDR1 SNHLY and CDR2 FYNNEI. The CDR3 DNA sequence: TGTGCCAGCAGTGCCCAGGGGGCCGGTGGCTACACCTTC. This gives the protein CASSAQGAGGYTF.

The CDR3: CASSQGADSYYGYTF. The CDR3 nucleotides read TGTGCCAGCAGCCAAGGGGCCGACAGCTACTATGGCTACACCTTC. This chain joins TRBV3-1 (or the pseudogene TRBV3-2) and TRBJ1-2; tentative D call: TRBD1 (5 bases). Per germline, CDR1 LGHDT and CDR2 YNNKEL (reference sequence). This CDR3 contains 15 residues. The V end lost 1 base, the J end lost 3 bases, and 12 bases lay between the germline ends.

This sequence joins TRBV18 and TRBJ1-1; no reliable D call. Trimming took off 2 bases at V and 1 base at J, with 14 bases between the two ends. This CDR3 is 16 amino acids long. Per the germline V gene, CDR1 is KGHSH and CDR2 is LQKENI. The CDR3 region has the DNA TGTGCCAGCTCACCAAGGCAGGTCCCATCGAACACTGAAGCTTTCTTT. It translates to CASSPRQVPSNTEAFF. The full variable domain, with the rest looked up from reference TRBV18 and TRBJ1-1, is NAGVMQNPRHLVRRRGQEARLRCSPMKGHSHVYWYRQLPEEGLKFMVYLQKENIIDESGMPKERFSAEFPKEGPSILRIQQVVRGDSAAYFCASSPRQVPSNTEAFFGQGTRLTVV.

The chain has TRBV4-3 and TRBJ1-1; TRBD1 is a possible D gene (5 bases). V was shortened by 1 base and J by 5 bases, with 11 bases between the two germline ends. Germline V gives CDR1 LGHNA, CDR2 YSLEER. The CDR3 runs 14 residues. The CDR3, as DNA: TGCGCCAGCAGCCAAGCCCTGAAGGGGACTGAAGCTTTCTTT. As protein: CASSQALKGTEAFF.

V and J are TRBV10-3 and TRBJ1-2, with TRBD1 identical over 7 bases. The length of the CDR3 is 14 residues. Germline CDR1 is ENHRY and CDR2 is SYGVKD. J gave up 8 bases and V 0 bases, and 6 bases lay outside the gene matches. CDR3 in amino acids: CAISESTGYGGYTF. DNA of the CDR3: TGTGCCATCAGTGAGTCGACAGGGTACGGCGGCTACACCTTC.

The CDR3 DNA sequence: TGTGCCAGCAGCTTAGGACTAGAGACAGATACGCAGTATTTT. The encoded protein is CASSLGLETDTQYF. The V call is TRBV7-9, the J call TRBJ2-3; D is perhaps TRBD2 (6 bases). V was trimmed by 1 base and J by 3 bases, leaving 8 bases between them. Germline values: CDR1 SEHNR, CDR2 FQNEAQ (reference sequence). CDR3 length equals 14 residues.

The chain links TRBV6-6 to TRBJ1-1; 7 bases agree with TRBD1. This CDR3 is built from 16 residues. The V and J ends lost 4 bases and 1 base, in that order; junction bases with no gene match: 9. CDR1 and CDR2 from the germline V gene are MNHNY and SVGAGI (reference sequence). CDR3 sequence (DNA): TGTGCCAGCAGTTCCAACCCAAGGACAGGGAACACTGAAGCTTTCTTT. Protein sequence: CASSSNPRTGNTEAFF.

The V and J genes are TRBV6-2 or TRBV6-3 and TRBJ2-2, with D possibly being TRBD2 (6 bases). This CDR3 has 14 amino acids. Germline V CDR1 and CDR2: MNHEY, SVGEGT. Trimming removed 2 bases from V and 5 bases from J, with 9 bases in between. The CDR3 DNA reads as TGTGCCAGCAGTTACAGGGAGGAAACCGGGGAGCTGTTTTTT. This codes for CASSYREETGELFF.

The DNA for the CDR3 is TGTGCCACCAGCAGAGATCGAGGGACAGGGAATGGCTACACCTTC. Translation gives CATSRDRGTGNGYTF. The rearrangement joins TRBV15 to TRBJ1-2, with TRBD1 matching 9 bases. Per the germline V gene, CDR1 is LNHNV and CDR2 is YYDKDF (reference sequence). The CDR3 runs 15 residues. The J segment lost 6 bases and the V segment lost 0 bases, leaving 5 bases of the junction unmatched.